Listed here are 13 T cell receptor beta chains from one sample, sequenced in a study of T cell repertoires in ileal Crohn's disease. The method was immunoSEQ multiplex PCR; TCRdb's version includes in-frame clones alone and lacks a portion of them. Of around 14,000 clones listed, 70% are singletons. The sample taken for sequencing was ileal tissue. These receptors were taken from an adult with Crohn's disease.

The chain has TRBV4-1 and TRBJ2-1; maybe TRBD1 (5 bases). Per the germline V gene, CDR1 is MGHRA and CDR2 is YSYEKL. Trimming shortened V by 1 base and J by 2 bases, and 15 bases separated the two germline ends. There are 17 residues in the CDR3. The CDR3 protein is CASSQGLGATPYNEQFF. Written as DNA, the CDR3 is TGCGCCAGCAGCCAAGGCTTAGGGGCTACCCCCTACAATGAGCAGTTCTTC.

The chain is built from TRBV5-1 and TRBJ1-3; possible D gene TRBD1, 6 bases. In germline, CDR1 is SGHRS, CDR2 YFSETQ. The CDR3 is 16 residues long. Trimming took 0 bases from V and 2 from J, leaving 12 bases between them. This chain's CDR3 is CASSLVGGLPGNTIYF. The CDR3 DNA follows: TGCGCCAGCAGCTTGGTCGGGGGGCTCCCTGGAAACACCATATATTTT.

V usage is TRBV27 and J usage is TRBJ2-3, with 11 bases identical to TRBD2. The CDR3 covers 13 residues. CDR1 MNHEY and CDR2 SMNVEV come from the germline V gene (reference sequence). V shed 7 bases, J shed 5 bases, and the junction held 2 bases outside the gene matches. In DNA, the CDR3 is TGTGCCAGCAAAGGACTAGCGGGAGATACGCAGTATTTT. Translated, it gives CASKGLAGDTQYF.

The genes are TRBV9 and TRBJ1-4; 7 nucleotides agree with TRBD1. V gave up 4 bases and J gave up 8 bases; unmatched junction bases: 11. The germline V gene encodes CDR1 SGDLS and CDR2 YYNGEE. This CDR3 is built from 15 residues. CDR3 nucleotides: TGTGCCAGCAGCTTCTCAACAGGGGTCGAGGAAAAACTGTTTTTT. It codes for CASSFSTGVEEKLFF.

The V gene is TRBV7-2, the J gene TRBJ1-1; D not certain. This CDR3 comprises 14 residues. Looked up from germline, CDR1 is SGHTA and CDR2 is FQGNSA. V gave up 0 bases and J gave up 8 bases, with 13 bases separating them. The chain's CDR3 is CASSLAGFLREAFF. CDR3 in DNA: TGTGCCAGCAGCTTAGCGGGGTTCCTGAGGGAAGCTTTCTTT.

This clone was counted a few times. V gene TRBV18 combines with J gene TRBJ1-2; D remains ambiguous. There are 13 residues in the CDR3. CDR1 KGHSH and CDR2 LQKENI come from the germline V gene. V was cut by 3 bases and J by 7 bases, with 12 bases left in between. This CDR3 reads CASSPGNNGGYTF. Written as DNA, the CDR3 is TGTGCCAGCTCACCCGGTAACAACGGTGGCTACACCTTC. The variable domain in full, with the rest retrieved from reference TRBV18 and TRBJ1-2, is NAGVMQNPRHLVRRRGQEARLRCSPMKGHSHVYWYRQLPEEGLKFMVYLQKENIIDESGMPKERFSAEFPKEGPSILRIQQVVRGDSAAYFCASSPGNNGGYTFGSGTRLTVV.

This clone has only a few counts. This chain connects TRBV11-2 to TRBJ2-2; D unclear. Trimming left V 2 bases short and J 2 bases short, with 6 bases between. Germline V gene sequence: CDR1 SGHAT, CDR2 FQNNGV. The CDR3 runs 14 residues. The CDR3 here is CASSLKVNTGELFF. The CDR3 bases are TGTGCCAGCAGCTTAAAGGTCAACACCGGGGAGCTGTTTTTT.

This clone ranks as large. J is TRBJ2-3 and V is TRBV14; D tentatively fits TRBD1 or TRBD2 (5 bases each). The germline gives CDR1 SGHDN, CDR2 FVKESK. V gave up 0 bases and J gave up 1 base, with 17 bases separating them. The CDR3 spans 18 residues. The CDR3 region is CASSQDLRSGGRTDTQYF. The CDR3 DNA sequence: TGTGCCAGCAGCCAAGATCTAAGAAGTGGGGGACGCACAGATACGCAGTATTTT.

In this sample, this clone turned up a few times. The chain carries TRBV28 and TRBJ1-5; D remains ambiguous. CDR3 size: 12 residues. Trimming left V 6 bases short and J 4 bases short, with 7 bases between. Germline V gene data show CDR1 as MDHEN and CDR2 as SYDVKM. CDR3 residues: CASRLGNQPQHF. Written as DNA, the CDR3 is TGTGCCAGCAGGTTAGGGAATCAGCCCCAGCATTTT.

The chain combines TRBV11-1 with TRBJ2-7; tentative D call: TRBD2 (6 bases). Germline CDR1 SGHAT, CDR2 FQDESV (reference sequence). The CDR3 sequence is 15 residues long. V lost 1 base and J lost 6, with 16 bases in between. Here the CDR3 reads CASSLEGAGGLEQYF. The CDR3 DNA reads TGTGCCAGCAGCTTAGAAGGGGCCGGAGGGCTCGAGCAGTACTTC.

V usage is TRBV15 and J usage is TRBJ2-6; D is perhaps TRBD1 or TRBD2 (5 bases each). Trimming shortened V by 3 bases and J by 0 bases, and 9 bases separated the two germline ends. This CDR3 has 16 residues. Germline CDR1 and CDR2: LNHNV and YYDKDF (reference sequence). The CDR3 bases are TGTGCCACCAGCAGGGGACCAGGCTCTGGGGCCAACGTCCTGACTTTC. This sequence encodes CATSRGPGSGANVLTF.

J is TRBJ2-5 and V is TRBV14; 9 bases are shared with TRBD2. Germline lookup yields CDR1 SGHDN and CDR2 FVKESK. The J segment lost 4 bases and the V segment lost 0 bases, leaving 6 bases of the junction unmatched. The CDR3 sequence is 16 residues long. CDR3 DNA sequence: TGTGCCAGCAGCCAAGAGGGAAGCGGGGGGAGAGAGACCCAGTACTTC. It is translated as CASSQEGSGGRETQYF.

This sequence joins TRBV2 and TRBJ2-1, with a weak D call TRBD1 (5 bases). CDR3 length: 15 residues. V was clipped by 7 bases and J by 10 bases, with 23 bases between them. Germline V gene sequence: CDR1 SNHLY, CDR2 FYNNEI. The CDR3, as DNA: TGTGCCAGCACCACCGACAGCTGGAAGTTCAAGGAGCAGTTCTTC. Protein product: CASTTDSWKFKEQFF.